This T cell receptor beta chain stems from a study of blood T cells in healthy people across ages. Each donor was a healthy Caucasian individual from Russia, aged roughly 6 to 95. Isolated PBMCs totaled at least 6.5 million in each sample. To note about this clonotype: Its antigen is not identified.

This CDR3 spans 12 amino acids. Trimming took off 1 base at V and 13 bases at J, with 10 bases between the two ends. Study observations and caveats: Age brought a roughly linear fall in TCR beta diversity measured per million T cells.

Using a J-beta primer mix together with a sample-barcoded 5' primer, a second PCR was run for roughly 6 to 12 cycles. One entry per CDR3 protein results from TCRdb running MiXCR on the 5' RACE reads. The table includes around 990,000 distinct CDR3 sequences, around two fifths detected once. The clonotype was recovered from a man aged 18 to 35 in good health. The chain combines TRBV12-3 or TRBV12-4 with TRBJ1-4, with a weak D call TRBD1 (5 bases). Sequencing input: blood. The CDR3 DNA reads TGTGCCAGCAGTTTAGGGACGGGACGACTGTTTTTT. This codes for CASSLGTGRLFF.